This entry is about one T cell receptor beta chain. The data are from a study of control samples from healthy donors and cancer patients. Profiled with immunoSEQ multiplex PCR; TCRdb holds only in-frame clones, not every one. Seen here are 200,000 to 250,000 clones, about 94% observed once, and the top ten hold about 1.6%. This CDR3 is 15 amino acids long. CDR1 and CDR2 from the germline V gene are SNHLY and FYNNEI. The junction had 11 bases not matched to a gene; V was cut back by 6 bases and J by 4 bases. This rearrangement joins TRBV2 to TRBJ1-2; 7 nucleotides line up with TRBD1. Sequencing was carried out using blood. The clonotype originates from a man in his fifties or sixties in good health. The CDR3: CASRPGGALGYGYTF. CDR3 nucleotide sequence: TGTGCCAGCAGACCAGGGGGGGCGCTGGGCTATGGCTACACCTTC.